The 28 T cell receptor beta chains reported below all come from one sample, sequenced in a study of OX40 agonist ivuxolimab in advanced cancers. The data were produced by immunoSEQ multiplex PCR, yet TCRdb's version contains in-frame clones alone and is incomplete. The sample has 80,000 or so clones; 89% are singletons. This specimen consisted of CD4+ or CD8+ T cells sorted from blood, obtained in a trial of the OX40 agonist ivuxolimab. These TCRs come from an adult with an advanced solid tumor such as melanoma, head and neck, liver or kidney cancer.

The chain employs TRBV7-9 and TRBJ1-1; no definite D call. The CDR3 length is 15 residues. Trimming shortened V by 5 bases and J by 1 base, and 14 bases separated the two germline ends. Germline-derived CDR1 and CDR2 are SEHNR and FQNEAQ (reference sequence). The CDR3 is CASSPPAAGNTEAFF. The CDR3 DNA reads TGTGCCAGCAGCCCCCCCGCGGCAGGGAACACTGAAGCTTTCTTT.

The chain links TRBV7-2 to TRBJ2-3, with D unresolved. CDR3 length equals 14 residues. CDR1 and CDR2 (germline): SGHTA, FQGNSA. The V end was cut by 5 bases, the J end by 4 bases, with 13 bases between. The CDR3 is CASSTRLGADTQYF. The CDR3 DNA reads TGTGCCAGCAGCACGAGACTTGGGGCAGATACGCAGTATTTT.

This chain's CDR3 is CASNQGQTQETQYF. The CDR3 nucleotides read TGTGCCAGCAACCAGGGACAGACCCAAGAGACCCAGTACTTC. The chain uses TRBV6-5 and TRBJ2-5; 7 bases are shared with TRBD1. The germline gives CDR1 MNHEY, CDR2 SVGAGI. Trimming at V came to 7 bases and at J to 1 base, leaving 6 bases not matched to a gene. There are 14 residues in the CDR3.

This clone occurred once. The chain is built from TRBV14 and TRBJ1-2; D is unclear. The V end was cut by 1 base, the J end by 8 bases, with 20 bases between. From germline, CDR1 is SGHDN and CDR2 FVKESK. There are 16 residues in the CDR3. The CDR3 bases are TGTGCCAGCAGCCAAGTAGCAGGCGTCTCAAGGAGGGGCTACACCTTC. Protein product: CASSQVAGVSRRGYTF.

The chain links TRBV19 to TRBJ2-2; unclear D gene. This CDR3 has 12 amino acids. Germline CDR1 LNHDA, CDR2 SQIVND (reference sequence). V was shortened by 5 bases and J by 4 bases, with 5 bases between the two germline ends. CDR3 in DNA: TGTGCCAGTAGTCCCGGCACCGGGGAGCTGTTTTTT. It yields the protein CASSPGTGELFF.

This clone was picked up a small number of times. V usage is TRBV2 and J usage is TRBJ1-6; D gene ambiguous. The CDR3 length is 15 residues. Germline CDR1 is SNHLY and CDR2 is FYNNEI. The ends were cut back, 2 bases at V and 9 bases at J, with 14 bases in the middle. CDR3 bases: TGTGCCAGCAGTGAACGGCGGCAAGGGAGTTCACCCCTCCACTTT. It translates to CASSERRQGSSPLHF.

The rearrangement uses TRBV7-8 and TRBJ2-7; D ambiguous. This CDR3 is 13 amino acids long. Germline lookup yields CDR1 SGHVS and CDR2 FQNEAQ. Trimming took off 1 base at V and 9 bases at J, with 13 bases between the two ends. CDR3 in DNA: TGTGCCAGCAGCTTAGAGTACACCCTAGGGCAGTACTTC. Protein product: CASSLEYTLGQYF.

The chain is built from TRBV11-2 and TRBJ2-1; 9 nucleotides line up with TRBD2. J lost 2 bases, V lost 2 bases, and 4 bases had no gene match. Germline V gene sequence: CDR1 SGHAT, CDR2 FQNNGV. The CDR3 sequence is 16 residues long. Here the CDR3 DNA reads TGTGCCAGCAGCTTACGGCGGGGGGGAACCTACAATGAGCAGTTCTTC. Translated, it gives CASSLRRGGTYNEQFF.

Comments on this clone: Other nucleotide sequences in the sample specify the same CDR3. This chain links TRBV5-1 with TRBJ2-7; no reliable D call. The CDR3 has 11 residues. Germline V gives CDR1 SGHRS, CDR2 YFSETQ. V lost 0 bases and J lost 4, with 2 bases in between. The CDR3 here is CASSLEYEQYF. The DNA of the CDR3 is TGCGCCAGCAGCTTGGAGTACGAGCAGTACTTC.

The chain uses TRBV6-5 and TRBJ2-2, with a possible D match to TRBD1 (5 bases). V lost 4 bases to trimming and J lost 4 bases, with 7 bases between them. Germline V gene sequence: CDR1 MNHEY, CDR2 SVGAGI. This CDR3 contains 13 residues. The CDR3 loop is CASSSTVTGELFF. CDR3 DNA sequence: TGTGCCAGCAGTTCGACAGTCACCGGGGAGCTGTTTTTT.

V and J are TRBV4-1 and TRBJ1-2, with D uncertain. Trimming took off 4 bases at V and 3 bases at J, with 12 bases between the two ends. The length of the CDR3 is 14 residues. Germline V gene sequence: CDR1 MGHRA, CDR2 YSYEKL. The CDR3 nucleotides are TGCGCCAGCAGCCCGGGCAGCGGGTACTATGGCTACACCTTC. Encoded protein: CASSPGSGYYGYTF.

This sequence joins TRBV5-1 and TRBJ2-7; TRBD1 is a possible D gene (6 bases). The germline V gene has CDR1 SGHRS and CDR2 YFSETQ. Between the trimmed V and J ends, which lost 10 bases and 1 base, there was a span of 12 bases. The CDR3 has 12 amino acids. In DNA, the CDR3 is TGCGCCGGCACAGGGAGTTCCTACGAGCAGTACTTC. Its protein product is CAGTGSSYEQYF.

This CDR3 reads CASSLRGEWDTQYF. The CDR3 DNA reads as TGTGCCAGCAGTCTTCGGGGGGAGTGGGATACGCAGTATTTT. The chain has TRBV27 and TRBJ2-3; 7 bases are shared with TRBD2. This CDR3 has 14 amino acids. CDR1 is MNHEY, CDR2 SMNVEV, per germline (reference sequence). With V trimmed by 5 bases and J by 6 bases, 8 bases remained unmatched.

In this sample, this clone turned up once. The chain couples TRBV2 to TRBJ1-4; weak D call: TRBD1 (5 bases). The length of the CDR3 is 11 residues. Trimming removed 5 bases at V and 10 bases at J, with 8 bases between. Germline loops: CDR1 SNHLY, CDR2 FYNNEI. This CDR3 is CASSPGRKLFF. The CDR3 region has the DNA TGTGCCAGCAGTCCGGGACGAAAACTGTTTTTT.

CDR3 nucleotide sequence: TGTGCCAGCAGAATGGGACAGACCACGTACTACGAGCAGTACTTC. This encodes CASRMGQTTYYEQYF. This chain uses TRBV6-1 with TRBJ2-7, with 7 bases aligning to TRBD1. The germline V gene has CDR1 MNHNS and CDR2 SASEGT. V dropped 6 bases and J dropped 3; count of bases not matched to a gene: 11. The length of the CDR3 is 15 residues.

V and J are TRBV7-8 and TRBJ1-1; D uncertain. The CDR3 length is 15 residues. Germline CDR1 SGHVS, CDR2 FQNEAQ. V was trimmed by 4 bases and J by 2 bases, leaving 14 bases between them. CDR3 sequence: CASSSSLDGNTEAFF. Here the CDR3 DNA reads TGTGCCAGCAGCTCCTCGCTAGACGGAAACACTGAAGCTTTCTTT. The full variable domain, in which reference TRBV7-8 and TRBJ1-1 provide the parts outside the CDR3, is GAGVSQSPRYKVAKRGQDVALRCDPISGHVSLFWYQQALGQGPEFLTYFQNEAQLDKSGLPSDRFFAERPEGSVSTLKIQRTQQEDSAVYLCASSSSLDGNTEAFFGQGTRLTVV.

The chain is built from TRBV2 and TRBJ2-2; TRBD2 is a possible D gene (6 bases). This CDR3 has 16 amino acids. CDR1 and CDR2 from the germline V gene are SNHLY and FYNNEI. Trimming took 1 base from V and 6 from J, leaving 15 bases between them. CDR3 residues: CASSEEAIGSAGELFF. In DNA, the CDR3 is TGTGCCAGCAGTGAAGAAGCTATCGGGAGCGCCGGGGAGCTGTTTTTT.

J is TRBJ2-4 and V is TRBV27; unclear D gene. Germline V gene sequence: CDR1 MNHEY, CDR2 SMNVEV (reference sequence). The length of the CDR3 is 17 residues. Trimming took 4 bases from V and 1 from J, leaving 17 bases between them. The CDR3 bases are TGTGCCAGCAGTTCTCCCCGTTGGGAAAAGGCCAAAAACATTCAGTACTTC. Amino acids: CASSSPRWEKAKNIQYF.

This chain links TRBV6-5 with TRBJ1-1, with D tentatively TRBD1 (5 bases). The germline gives CDR1 MNHEY, CDR2 SVGAGI. V was clipped by 6 bases and J by 6 bases, with 14 bases between them. This CDR3 spans 13 amino acids. The CDR3 DNA is TGTGCCAGCAGCCGACAGACTAAGGCTGAAGCTTTCTTT. Translating gives CASSRQTKAEAFF.

Comment on this clone: The junction does not match germline at one end; this may be a read error. The V and J genes are TRBV7-7 and TRBJ2-2; D might be TRBD2 (6 bases). There are 14 residues in the CDR3. The germline gives CDR1 SSHAT, CDR2 FNYEAQ (reference sequence). The CDR3 DNA reads TGTGCTAGCAGCTTAACCGGACTATATGGGGAGCTGTTTTTT. Its translation is CASSLTGLYGELFF.

The chain combines TRBV28 with TRBJ2-7, with TRBD2 identical over 8 bases. Germline V gene lookup returns CDR1 MDHEN and CDR2 SYDVKM. J gave up 0 bases and V 6 bases, and 10 bases lay outside the gene matches. The length of the CDR3 is 16 residues. Here the CDR3 DNA reads TGTGCCAGCAGCCTATATAGCGGGACAAGCTCCTACGAGCAGTACTTC. Protein: CASSLYSGTSSYEQYF.

This clone showed up just once. J is TRBJ1-6 and V is TRBV6-1; D gene uncertain. V lost 1 base and J 5 bases, leaving 3 bases between the germline ends. Germline V gene sequence: CDR1 MNHNS, CDR2 SASEGT. The CDR3 is made up of 13 amino acids. The CDR3 loop is CASSEVNNSPLHF. CDR3 nucleotide sequence: TGTGCCAGCAGTGAAGTCAATAATTCACCCCTCCACTTT.

The CDR3 DNA is TGTGCCACCAGCAGAAGATGGGGAAGGGGAGGCTTTGGGGAAGAGACCCAGTACTTC. It yields the protein CATSRRWGRGGFGEETQYF. This rearrangement joins TRBV15 to TRBJ2-5; D might be TRBD2 (6 bases). From germline, CDR1 is LNHNV and CDR2 YYDKDF (reference sequence). With 2 bases removed from V and 3 bases from J, the gap between germline ends came to 25 bases. This CDR3 has 19 residues.

This clone came up once. The chain couples TRBV6-6 to TRBJ2-2; 7 bases match TRBD1. The CDR3 loop spans 16 amino acids. The germline V gene encodes CDR1 MNHNY and CDR2 SVGAGI (reference sequence). After removal of 2 bases from V and 5 bases from J, the junction contained 8 bases not matched to a gene. Here the CDR3 reads CASSYGDSFYTGELFF. The CDR3 bases are TGTGCCAGCAGTTACGGGGACAGCTTCTATACCGGGGAGCTGTTTTTT.

The chain is built from TRBV30 and TRBJ1-1; tentatively, D is TRBD1 (5 bases). Trimming stripped 3 bases from V and 10 bases from J, with 9 bases between. In germline, CDR1 is GTSNPN, CDR2 SVGIG (reference sequence). CDR3 size: 10 residues. CDR3 sequence: CAWSLGVAFF. CDR3 DNA sequence: TGTGCCTGGAGCCTAGGGGTAGCTTTCTTT. The full variable domain, with the rest looked up from reference TRBV30 and TRBJ1-1, is SQTIHQWPATLVQPVGSPLSLECTVEGTSNPNLYWYRQAAGRGLQLLFYSVGIGQISSEVPQNLSASRPQDRQFILSSKKLLLSDSGFYLCAWSLGVAFFGQGTRLTVV.

This rearrangement joins TRBV27 to TRBJ2-7; 7 nucleotides agree with TRBD1. V was pared by 8 bases and J by 9 bases, with 16 bases of the junction left unmatched. The CDR3 is 14 residues long. Germline CDR1 MNHEY, CDR2 SMNVEV (reference sequence). This chain's CDR3 is CASSSPRTGLGQYF. DNA for the CDR3: TGTGCCAGCTCAAGCCCTAGGACAGGCTTGGGGCAGTACTTC.

The chain couples TRBV10-3 to TRBJ2-3, with D possibly TRBD1 on 7 matching bases. The CDR3 sequence is 13 residues long. The V gene lost 10 bases and the J gene lost 0 bases, with 11 bases spanning the gap. Germline values: CDR1 ENHRY, CDR2 SYGVKD. As DNA, the CDR3 is TGTGCCAGCGGGACAGCTAGCACAGATACGCAGTATTTT. It yields the protein CASGTASTDTQYF.

This clone was detected only once. This chain connects TRBV30 to TRBJ2-1; no definite D call. The CDR3 spans 11 residues. CDR1 is GTSNPN, CDR2 SVGIG, per germline (reference sequence). V dropped 4 bases and J dropped 6 bases, with 7 bases sitting between them. The CDR3 nucleotides are TGTGCCTGGACCGCCTTCAATGAGCAGTTCTTC. It is translated as CAWTAFNEQFF.